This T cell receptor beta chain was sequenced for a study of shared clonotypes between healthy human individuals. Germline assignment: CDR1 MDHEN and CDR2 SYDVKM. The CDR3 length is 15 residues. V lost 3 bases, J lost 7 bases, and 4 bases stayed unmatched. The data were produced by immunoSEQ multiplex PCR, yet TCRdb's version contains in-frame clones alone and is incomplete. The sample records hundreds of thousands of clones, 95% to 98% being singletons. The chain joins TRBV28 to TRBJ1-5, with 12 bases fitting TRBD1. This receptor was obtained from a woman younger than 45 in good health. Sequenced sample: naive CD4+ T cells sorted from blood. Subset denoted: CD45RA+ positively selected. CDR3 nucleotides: TGTGCCAGCAGTTTCGGGACAGGGGGCGGGCAGCCCCAGCATTTT. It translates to CASSFGTGGGQPQHF.